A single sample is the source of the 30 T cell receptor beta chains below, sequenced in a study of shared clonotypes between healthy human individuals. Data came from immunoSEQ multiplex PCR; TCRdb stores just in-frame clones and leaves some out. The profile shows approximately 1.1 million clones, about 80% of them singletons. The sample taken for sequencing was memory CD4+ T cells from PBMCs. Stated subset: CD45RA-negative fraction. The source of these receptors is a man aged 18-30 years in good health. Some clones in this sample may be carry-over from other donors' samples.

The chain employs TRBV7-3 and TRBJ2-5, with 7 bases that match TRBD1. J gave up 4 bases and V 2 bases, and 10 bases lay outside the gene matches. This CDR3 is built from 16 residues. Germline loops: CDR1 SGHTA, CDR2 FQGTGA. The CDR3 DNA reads TGTGCCAGCAGCTTAGGGATTTTAGGGGGCCCAGAGACCCAGTACTTC. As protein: CASSLGILGGPETQYF.

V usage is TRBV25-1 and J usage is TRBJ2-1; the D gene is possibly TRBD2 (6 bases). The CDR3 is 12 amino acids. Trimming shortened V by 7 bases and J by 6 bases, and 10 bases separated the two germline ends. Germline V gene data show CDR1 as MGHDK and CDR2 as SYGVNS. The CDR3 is CASNHGGNEQFF. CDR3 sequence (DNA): TGTGCCAGCAATCACGGGGGCAATGAGCAGTTCTTC.

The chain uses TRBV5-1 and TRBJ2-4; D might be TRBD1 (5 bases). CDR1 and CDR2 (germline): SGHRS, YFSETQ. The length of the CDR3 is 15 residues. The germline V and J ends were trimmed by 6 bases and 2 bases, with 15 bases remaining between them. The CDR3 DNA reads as TGCGCCAGCACCCCTCGGACGGACACCAAAAACATTCAGTACTTC. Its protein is CASTPRTDTKNIQYF.

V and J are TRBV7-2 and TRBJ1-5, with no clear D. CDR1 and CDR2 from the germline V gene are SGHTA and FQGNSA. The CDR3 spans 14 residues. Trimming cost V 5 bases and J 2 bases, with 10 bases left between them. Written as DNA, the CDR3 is TGTGCCAGCAGCAAGACACCAGGCAATCAGCCCCAGCATTTT. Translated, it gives CASSKTPGNQPQHF.

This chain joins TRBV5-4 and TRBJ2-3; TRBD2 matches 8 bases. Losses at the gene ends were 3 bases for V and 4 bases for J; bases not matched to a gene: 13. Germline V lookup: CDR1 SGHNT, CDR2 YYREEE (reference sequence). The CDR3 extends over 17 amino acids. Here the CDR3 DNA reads TGTGCCAGCAGCTCGGGCTGGAGCGGGAGTTGGTCAGATACGCAGTATTTT. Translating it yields CASSSGWSGSWSDTQYF.

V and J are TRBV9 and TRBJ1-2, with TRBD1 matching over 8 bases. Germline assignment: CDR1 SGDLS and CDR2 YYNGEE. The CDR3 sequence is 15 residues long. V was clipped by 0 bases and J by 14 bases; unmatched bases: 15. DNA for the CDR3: TGTGCCAGCAGCGTAGGACTACATGACAGGGGAGTTGCGACCTTC. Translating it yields CASSVGLHDRGVATF.

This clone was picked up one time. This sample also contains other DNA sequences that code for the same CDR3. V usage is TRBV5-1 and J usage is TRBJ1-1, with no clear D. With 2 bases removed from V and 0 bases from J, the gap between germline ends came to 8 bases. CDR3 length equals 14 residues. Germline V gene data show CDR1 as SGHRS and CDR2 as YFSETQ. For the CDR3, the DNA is TGCGCCAGCAGCTTTGGCCACATGAACACTGAAGCTTTCTTT. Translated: CASSFGHMNTEAFF.

CDR3 amino acids: CAWSVLGGVSIQQNTIYF. The CDR3 DNA follows: TGTGCCTGGAGTGTACTAGGGGGGGTCAGTATTCAACAAAACACCATATATTTT. The chain recombines TRBV30 with TRBJ1-3; possible D gene TRBD1, 6 bases. V lost 0 bases to trimming and J lost 6 bases, with 24 bases between them. Germline CDR1 and CDR2: GTSNPN and SVGIG (reference sequence). The CDR3 spans 18 residues.

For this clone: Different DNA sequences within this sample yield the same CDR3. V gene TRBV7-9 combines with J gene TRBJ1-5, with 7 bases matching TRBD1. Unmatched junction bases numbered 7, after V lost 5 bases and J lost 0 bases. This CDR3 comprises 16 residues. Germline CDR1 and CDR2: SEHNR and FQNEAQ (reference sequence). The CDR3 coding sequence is TGTGCCAGCAGCCCGGGACAGCCTTATAGCAATCAGCCCCAGCATTTT. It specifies CASSPGQPYSNQPQHF.

The CDR3 nucleotides read TGTGCCAGCAGTGAATCCCCGACAGGGTGGAATGAAAAACTGTTTTTT. Protein sequence: CASSESPTGWNEKLFF. V gene TRBV2 combines with J gene TRBJ1-4; 7 bases match TRBD1. This CDR3 has 16 amino acids. CDR1 is SNHLY and CDR2 is FYNNEI in the germline V gene. V trimming: 2 bases; J trimming: 5 bases; junction bases outside the gene matches: 8.

CDR3 residues: CASSRTAGGLHEQYF. The DNA of the CDR3 is TGTGCCAGCAGCCGAACAGCGGGAGGGCTGCACGAGCAGTACTTC. The V and J genes are TRBV7-2 and TRBJ2-7, with 10 bases aligning to TRBD2. V lost 5 bases to trimming and J lost 5 bases; unmatched junction nucleotides: 9. The CDR3 is 15 residues long. Germline V lookup: CDR1 SGHTA, CDR2 FQGNSA.

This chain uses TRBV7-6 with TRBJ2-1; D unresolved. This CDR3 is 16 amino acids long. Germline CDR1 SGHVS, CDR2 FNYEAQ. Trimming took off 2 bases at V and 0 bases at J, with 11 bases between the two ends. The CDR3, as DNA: TGTGCCAGCAGCTTATTTCGCGGAGACTCCTACAATGAGCAGTTCTTC. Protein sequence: CASSLFRGDSYNEQFF.

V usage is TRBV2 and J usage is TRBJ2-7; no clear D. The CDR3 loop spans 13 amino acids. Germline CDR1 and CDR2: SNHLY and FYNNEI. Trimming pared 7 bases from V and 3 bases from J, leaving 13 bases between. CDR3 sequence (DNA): TGTGCCAGCAAAAGACTTAACTTCTACGAGCAGTACTTC. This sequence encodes CASKRLNFYEQYF. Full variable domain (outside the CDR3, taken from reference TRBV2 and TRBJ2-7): EPEVTQTPSHQVTQMGQEVILRCVPISNHLYFYWYRQILGQKVEFLVSFYNNEISEKSEIFDDQFSVERPDGSNFTLKIRSTKLEDSAMYFCASKRLNFYEQYFGPGTRLTVT.

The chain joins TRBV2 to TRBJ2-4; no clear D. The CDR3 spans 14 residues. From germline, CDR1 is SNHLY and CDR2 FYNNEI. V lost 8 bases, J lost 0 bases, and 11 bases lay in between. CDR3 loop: CASQQGIAKNIQYF. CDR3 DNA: TGTGCCAGCCAACAAGGAATAGCCAAAAACATTCAGTACTTC.

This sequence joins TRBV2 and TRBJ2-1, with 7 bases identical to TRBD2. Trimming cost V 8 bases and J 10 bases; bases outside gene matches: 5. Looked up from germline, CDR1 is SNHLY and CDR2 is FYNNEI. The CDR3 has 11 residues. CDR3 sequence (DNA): TGTGCCAGCTGTGTGGGGGGGGAGCAGTTCTTC. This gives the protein CASCVGGEQFF.

CDR3 loop: CASSPQGSGSATSGANVLTF. In DNA form, the CDR3 reads TGTGCCAGCTCACCACAGGGTAGCGGGAGTGCCACCTCTGGGGCCAACGTCCTGACTTTC. The V gene is TRBV18, the J gene TRBJ2-6, with TRBD2 matching over 9 bases. J gave up 0 bases and V 1 base, and 10 bases lay outside the gene matches. The CDR3 is made up of 20 amino acids. Germline CDR1 is KGHSH and CDR2 is LQKENI.

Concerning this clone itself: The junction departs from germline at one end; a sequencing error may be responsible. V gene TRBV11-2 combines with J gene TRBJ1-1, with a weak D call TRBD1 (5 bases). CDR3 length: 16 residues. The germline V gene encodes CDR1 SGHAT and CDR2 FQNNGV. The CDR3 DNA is TGTGCCAGCAGCTTAGGGGGATGGGGGGTGAACTCTGAAGCTTTCTTT. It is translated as CASSLGGWGVNSEAFF.

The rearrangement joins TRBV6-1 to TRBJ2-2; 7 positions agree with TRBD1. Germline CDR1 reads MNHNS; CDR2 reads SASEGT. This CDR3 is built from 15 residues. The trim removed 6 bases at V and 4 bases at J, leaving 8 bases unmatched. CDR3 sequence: CASRTGISGTGELFF. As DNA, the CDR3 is TGTGCCAGCAGGACAGGGATCTCGGGCACCGGGGAGCTGTTTTTT.

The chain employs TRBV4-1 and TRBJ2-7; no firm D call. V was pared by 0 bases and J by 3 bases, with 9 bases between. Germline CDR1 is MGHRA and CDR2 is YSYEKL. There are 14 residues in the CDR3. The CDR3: CASSQDAHNYEQYF. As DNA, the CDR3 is TGCGCCAGCAGCCAAGATGCCCATAACTACGAGCAGTACTTC.

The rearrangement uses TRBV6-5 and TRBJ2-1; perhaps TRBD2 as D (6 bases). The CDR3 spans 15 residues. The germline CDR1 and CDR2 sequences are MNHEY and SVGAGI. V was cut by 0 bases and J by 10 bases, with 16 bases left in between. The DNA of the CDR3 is TGTGCCAGCAGTTACTCAGGCGGGACCCACTACGAGCAGTTCTTC. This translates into CASSYSGGTHYEQFF.

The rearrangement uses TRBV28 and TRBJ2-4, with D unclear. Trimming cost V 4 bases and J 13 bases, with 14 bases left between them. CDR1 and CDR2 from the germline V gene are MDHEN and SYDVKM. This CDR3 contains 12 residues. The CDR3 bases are TGTGCCAGCAGTTCTCCGCCCCGTCGGCAGTACTTC. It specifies CASSSPPRRQYF.

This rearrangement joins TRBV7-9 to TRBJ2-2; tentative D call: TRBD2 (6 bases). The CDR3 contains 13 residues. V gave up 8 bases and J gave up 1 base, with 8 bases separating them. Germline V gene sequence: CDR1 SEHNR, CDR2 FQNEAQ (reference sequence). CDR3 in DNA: TGTGCCAGCTTGGGGGGGAACACCGGGGAGCTGTTTTTT. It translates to CASLGGNTGELFF.

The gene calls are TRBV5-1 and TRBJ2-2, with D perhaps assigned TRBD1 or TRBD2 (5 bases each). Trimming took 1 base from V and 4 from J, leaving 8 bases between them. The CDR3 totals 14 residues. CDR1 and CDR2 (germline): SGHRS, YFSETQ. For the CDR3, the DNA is TGCGCCAGCAGCTTGATCGGGACCACCGGGGAGCTGTTTTTT. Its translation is CASSLIGTTGELFF.

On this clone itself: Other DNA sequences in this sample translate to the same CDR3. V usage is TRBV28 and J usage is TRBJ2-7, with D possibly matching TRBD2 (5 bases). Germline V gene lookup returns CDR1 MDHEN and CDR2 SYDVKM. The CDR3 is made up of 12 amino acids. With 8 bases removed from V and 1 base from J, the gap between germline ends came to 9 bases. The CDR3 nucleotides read TGTGCCAGCTCGGGAAGATCCTACGAGCAGTACTTC. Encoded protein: CASSGRSYEQYF.

In nucleotides, the CDR3 is TGCGCCAGCAACCCCCAGGATTGGGGCACTGAAGCTTTCTTT. Its protein product is CASNPQDWGTEAFF. The rearrangement uses TRBV5-1 and TRBJ1-1; no clear D gene. Trimming shortened V by 6 bases and J by 4 bases, and 16 bases separated the two germline ends. CDR1 SGHRS and CDR2 YFSETQ come from the germline V gene. The CDR3 is 14 residues long.

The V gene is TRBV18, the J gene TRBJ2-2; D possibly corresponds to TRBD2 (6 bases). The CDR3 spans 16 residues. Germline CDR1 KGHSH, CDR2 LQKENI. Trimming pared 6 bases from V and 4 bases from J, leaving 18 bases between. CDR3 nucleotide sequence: TGTGCCAGCTCCACCCGGGAGACCTTGGGCACCGGGGAGCTGTTTTTT. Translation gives CASSTRETLGTGELFF. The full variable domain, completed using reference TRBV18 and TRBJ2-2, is NAGVMQNPRHLVRRRGQEARLRCSPMKGHSHVYWYRQLPEEGLKFMVYLQKENIIDESGMPKERFSAEFPKEGPSILRIQQVVRGDSAAYFCASSTRETLGTGELFFGEGSRLTVL.

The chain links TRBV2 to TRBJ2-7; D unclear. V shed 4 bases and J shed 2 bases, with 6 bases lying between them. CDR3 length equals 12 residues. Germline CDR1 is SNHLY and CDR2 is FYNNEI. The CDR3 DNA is TGTGCCAGCAGTGGTCTAACCTACGAGCAGTACTTC. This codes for CASSGLTYEQYF.

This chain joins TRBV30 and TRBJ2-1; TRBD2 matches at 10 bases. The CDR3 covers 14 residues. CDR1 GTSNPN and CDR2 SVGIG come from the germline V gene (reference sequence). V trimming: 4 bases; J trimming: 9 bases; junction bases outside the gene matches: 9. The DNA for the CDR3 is TGTGCCTGGACTAGGGGCCTAGCGGGAGCTGAGCAGTTCTTC. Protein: CAWTRGLAGAEQFF. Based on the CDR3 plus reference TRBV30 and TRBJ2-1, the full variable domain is SQTIHQWPATLVQPVGSPLSLECTVEGTSNPNLYWYRQAAGRGLQLLFYSVGIGQISSEVPQNLSASRPQDRQFILSSKKLLLSDSGFYLCAWTRGLAGAEQFFGPGTRLTVL.

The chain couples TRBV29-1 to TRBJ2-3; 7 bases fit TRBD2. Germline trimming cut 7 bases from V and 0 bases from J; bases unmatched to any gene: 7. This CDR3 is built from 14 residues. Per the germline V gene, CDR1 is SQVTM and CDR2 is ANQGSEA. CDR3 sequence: CSARTSASTDTQYF. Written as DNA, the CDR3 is TGCAGCGCCCGAACTAGCGCGAGCACAGATACGCAGTATTTT.

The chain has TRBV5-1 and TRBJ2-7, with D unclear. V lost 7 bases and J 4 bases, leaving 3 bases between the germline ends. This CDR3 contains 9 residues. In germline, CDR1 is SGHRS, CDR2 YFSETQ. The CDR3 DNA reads TGCGCCAGCTATTACGAGCAGTACTTC. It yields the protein CASYYEQYF.